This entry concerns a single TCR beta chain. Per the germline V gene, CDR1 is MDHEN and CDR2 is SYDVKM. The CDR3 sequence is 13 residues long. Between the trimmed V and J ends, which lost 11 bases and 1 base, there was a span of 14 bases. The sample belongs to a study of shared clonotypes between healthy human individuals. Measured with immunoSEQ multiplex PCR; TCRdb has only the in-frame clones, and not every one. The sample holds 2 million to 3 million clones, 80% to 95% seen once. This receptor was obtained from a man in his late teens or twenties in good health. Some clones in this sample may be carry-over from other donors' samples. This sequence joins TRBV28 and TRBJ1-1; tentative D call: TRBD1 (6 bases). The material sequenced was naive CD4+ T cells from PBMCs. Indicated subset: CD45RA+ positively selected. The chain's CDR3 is CAGAQGGNTEAFF. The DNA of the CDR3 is TGTGCCGGGGCACAGGGCGGGAACACTGAAGCTTTCTTT.